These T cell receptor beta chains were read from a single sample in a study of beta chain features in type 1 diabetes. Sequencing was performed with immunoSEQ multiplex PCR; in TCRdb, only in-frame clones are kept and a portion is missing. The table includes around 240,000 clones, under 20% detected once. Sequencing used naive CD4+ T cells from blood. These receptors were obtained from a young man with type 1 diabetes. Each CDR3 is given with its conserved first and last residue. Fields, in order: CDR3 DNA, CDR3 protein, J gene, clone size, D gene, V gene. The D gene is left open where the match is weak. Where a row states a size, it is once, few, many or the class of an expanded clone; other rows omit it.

TGTGCCAGCAGCGCCATTGCGGGGCCGCAGTTCTTC	CASSAIAGPQFF	TRBJ2-1	-	-	TRBV9
TGTGCCAGCAGCTTATTGGGCCCCACAGATACGCAGTATTTT	CASSLLGPTDTQYF	TRBJ2-3	-	-	TRBV7-2
TGTGCCTGGAGTGCGCCCGGGGGCAGTCCAGGGACCCAGTACTTC	CAWSAPGGSPGTQYF	TRBJ2-5	few	-	TRBV30
TGTGCCTGGAGTTCGATAGGGGGCACTGAAGCTTTCTTT	CAWSSIGGTEAFF	TRBJ1-1	few	-	TRBV30
TGTGCCAGCGGAAGGGACACCATCACCGGGGAGCTGTTTTTT	CASGRDTITGELFF	TRBJ2-2	-	-	TRBV28
TGTGCCAGCTCACCGTCGCAAACACAGGGACGAGGCGAGCAGTACTTC	CASSPSQTQGRGEQYF	TRBJ2-7	-	-	TRBV18
TGTGCCAGCAGCCTACTATACGGAAACACTGAAGCTTTCTTT	CASSLLYGNTEAFF	TRBJ1-1	-	-	TRBV4-2
TGCAGCGTCCCCGGGACTAGCGACTACAATGAGCAGTTCTTC	CSVPGTSDYNEQFF	TRBJ2-1	-	TRBD2	TRBV29-1
TGCGCCAGCAGTCAAGTTGACAGAGAGAACACCGGGGAGCTGTTTTTT	CASSQVDRENTGELFF	TRBJ2-2	-	-	TRBV23-1
TGTGCCAGCAGCACCTTCACAGATACGCAGTATTTT	CASSTFTDTQYF	TRBJ2-3	-	-	TRBV9
TGTGCCAGCAGCCAAGACGGAGCTAGAGACTACGAGCAGTACTTC	CASSQDGARDYEQYF	TRBJ2-7	few	-	TRBV14
TGCAGCGTTGAAGGGAGGGCCAAGGTTACGCAGTATTTT	CSVEGRAKVTQYF	TRBJ2-3	few	-	TRBV29-1
TGCGCCAGCAGAAACCCGGGACAGGGAAGAGCGGATGAAAAACTGTTTTTT	CASRNPGQGRADEKLFF	TRBJ1-4	-	TRBD1	TRBV4-1
TGTGCCATCAGTGACTCCAGGGCCTCAGATACGCAGTATTTT	CAISDSRASDTQYF	TRBJ2-3	few	-	TRBV10-3
TGTGCCAGCAGACCTAGCACAGATACGCAGTATTTT	CASRPSTDTQYF	TRBJ2-3	few	-	TRBV21-1